A selection of T cell receptor beta chains follows, all from one sample in a study of breast tumors, draining lymph nodes, adjacent tissues. TCRdb passed the multiplex PCR reads through MiXCR, listing each CDR3 protein once. The data contain under 350,000 distinct CDR3 sequences, 30% to 35% of them singletons. Sequenced material: axillary lymph node tissue. These receptors originate from a female donor with breast cancer. Some clones in this sample may be carry-over from other donors' samples. CDR3s include the opening cysteine and the closing phenylalanine or tryptophan. A D gene is named only where the DNA matches it firmly. Rows may omit the clone size; those that give it use once, few, many or a size class.

j_call clone_size d_call v_call cdr3_nt cdr3_aa
TRBJ2-1 many . TRBV19 TGTGCCAGTAGTAGGGGCACCTACAATGAGCAGTTCTTC CASSRGTYNEQFF
TRBJ2-5 once . TRBV4-3 TGCGCCAGCAGCCAAGTTCCGGGAGACTACAATGAGACCCAGTACTTC CASSQVPGDYNETQYF
TRBJ1-2 . TRBD1 TRBV19 TGTGCCAGTAGGGGGGACAGACGCCTCTATGACTACACCTTC CASRGDRRLYDYTF
TRBJ1-5 many TRBD1 TRBV20-1 TGCAGTGCTCGGGACAGGGCGAGCAATCAGCCCCAGCATTTT CSARDRASNQPQHF
TRBJ2-6 . . TRBV7-2 TGTGCCAGCAGCTTTTGGGCCAACGTCCTGACTTTC CASSFWANVLTF
TRBJ2-5 many . TRBV12-3/TRBV12-4 TGTGCCAGCGGACGGGGACCTCAAGAGACCCAGTACTTC CASGRGPQETQYF
TRBJ1-2 many TRBD1 TRBV6-6 TGTGCCAGCAGCCAAGACAGGGGTGGCTACACCTTC CASSQDRGGYTF
TRBJ1-4 . . TRBV24-1 TGTGCCACCAGTGACCAAAGAGATGAAAAACTGTTTTTT CATSDQRDEKLFF
TRBJ2-7 . TRBD2 TRBV6-1 TGTGCCAGCAGTGAAATAGCGGGAGAGGGCTACGAGCAGTACTTC CASSEIAGEGYEQYF
TRBJ2-1 . . TRBV7-2 TGTGCCAGCAGTCAGGGGGCGGGAGTCAATGAGCAGTTCTTC CASSQGAGVNEQFF
TRBJ2-1 . . TRBV2 TGTGCCAACAGTGCTCTTGGCGTTGGGGGTTACAGTGAGCAGTTCTTC CANSALGVGGYSEQFF
TRBJ2-1 . TRBD1 TRBV3-1 TGTGCCAGCAGGCGGGACAGGGCTTCCTACAATGAGCAGTTCTTC CASRRDRASYNEQFF
TRBJ1-6 many . TRBV7-8 TGTGCCAGCAGCTTATTACCCGTCGGGGCTGGTTCACCCCTCCACTTT CASSLLPVGAGSPLHF
TRBJ2-7 many TRBD1 TRBV11-2 TGTGCCAGCAGCTCGATAGGGCCGGGACAGGGTCGCCACGAGCAGTACTTC CASSSIGPGQGRHEQYF
TRBJ2-7 . TRBD2 TRBV5-4 TGTGCCAGCAGCCACGGAAGCGGGGCAGCCTACGAGCAGTACTTC CASSHGSGAAYEQYF
TRBJ2-5 many . TRBV10-3 TGTGCCATCAGGGGCTCGGGAGTCCAAGAGACCCAGTACTTC CAIRGSGVQETQYF
TRBJ1-4 . . TRBV6-6 TGTGCCCGCAGTCACGGGTCGGGTGAAAAACTGTTTTTT CARSHGSGEKLFF